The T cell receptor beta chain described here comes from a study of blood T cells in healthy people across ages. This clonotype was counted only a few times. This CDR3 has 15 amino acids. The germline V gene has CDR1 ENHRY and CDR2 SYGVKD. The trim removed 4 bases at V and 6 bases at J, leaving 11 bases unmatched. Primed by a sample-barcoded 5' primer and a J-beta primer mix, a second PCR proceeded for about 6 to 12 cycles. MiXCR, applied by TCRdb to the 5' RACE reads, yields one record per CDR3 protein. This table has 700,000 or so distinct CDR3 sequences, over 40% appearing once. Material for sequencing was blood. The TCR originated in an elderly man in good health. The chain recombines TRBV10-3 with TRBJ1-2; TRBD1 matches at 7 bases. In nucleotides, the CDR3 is TGTGCCATCAGTGGTTTGGGACAGACCCCAGATGGCTACACCTTC. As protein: CAISGLGQTPDGYTF.